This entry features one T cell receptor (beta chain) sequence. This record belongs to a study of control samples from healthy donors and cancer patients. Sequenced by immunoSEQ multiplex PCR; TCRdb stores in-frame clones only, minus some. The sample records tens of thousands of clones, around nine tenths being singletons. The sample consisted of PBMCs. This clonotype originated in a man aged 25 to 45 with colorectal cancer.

The CDR3 region has the DNA TGTGCCAGCTCACCAGCGGGAAGATCTGGAAACACCATATATTTT. Protein sequence: CASSPAGRSGNTIYF. The V and J genes are TRBV18 and TRBJ1-3; no clear D. This CDR3 has 15 residues. V lost 2 bases, J lost 1 base, and 9 bases lay in between. Germline lookup yields CDR1 KGHSH and CDR2 LQKENI.